This T cell receptor beta chain was sequenced for a study of T cell repertoires in cytomegalovirus infection. Overall study context: CMV infection together with matching HLA type was indicated by public TCR beta signatures.

MiXCR was run by TCRdb on the reads, yielding one entry per CDR3 protein. The table has around 770,000 distinct CDR3 sequences, 25% to 30% seen once. The V end was cut by 1 base, the J end by 3 bases, with 12 bases between. This CDR3 has 15 residues. CDR1 is LGHDT and CDR2 is YNNKEL in the germline V gene (reference sequence). This clonotype has just a few counts. Its antigen is unknown. J is TRBJ1-2 and V is TRBV3-1; D uncertain. The sequence derives from a human donor in good health (CMV status not recorded). Some clones in this sample may be carry-over from other donors' samples. The sample was cultured CD8+ T cells from PBMCs, taken from culture after CMV antigen stimulation. DNA of the CDR3: TGTGCCAGCAGCCAAGTCGAGGGTGGGCACTATGGCTACACCTTC. Residues: CASSQVEGGHYGYTF.